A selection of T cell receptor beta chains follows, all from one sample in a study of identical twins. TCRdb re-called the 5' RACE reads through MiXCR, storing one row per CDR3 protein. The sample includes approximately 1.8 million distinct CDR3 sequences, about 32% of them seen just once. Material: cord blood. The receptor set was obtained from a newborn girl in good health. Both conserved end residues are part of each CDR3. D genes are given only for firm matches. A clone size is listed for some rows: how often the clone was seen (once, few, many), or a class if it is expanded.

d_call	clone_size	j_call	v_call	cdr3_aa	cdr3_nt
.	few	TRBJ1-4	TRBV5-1	CASSYGQSFNEKLFF	TGCGCCAGCAGCTACGGACAGAGTTTTAATGAAAAACTGTTTTTT
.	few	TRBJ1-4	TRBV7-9	CASSRGTKPATNEKLFF	TGTGCCAGCAGCCGGGGGACAAAACCCGCAACTAATGAAAAACTGTTTTTT
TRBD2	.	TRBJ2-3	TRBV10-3	CAISEPLAGSDTQYF	TGTGCCATCAGTGAGCCACTAGCGGGGTCCGATACGCAGTATTTT
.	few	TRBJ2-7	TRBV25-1	CASSEYGTKTYEQYF	TGTGCCAGCAGTGAATATGGGACAAAAACCTACGAGCAGTACTTC
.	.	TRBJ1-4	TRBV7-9	CASSLGGSPTNEKLFF	TGTGCCAGCAGCTTAGGCGGGAGCCCAACTAATGAAAAACTGTTTTTT
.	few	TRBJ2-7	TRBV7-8	CASSLALPGLRGYEQYF	TGTGCCAGCAGCTTAGCACTTCCGGGACTCCGCGGCTACGAGCAGTACTTC
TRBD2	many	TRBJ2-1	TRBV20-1	CSASGGSSYNEQFF	TGCAGTGCTAGCGGGGGGAGCTCCTACAATGAGCAGTTCTTC
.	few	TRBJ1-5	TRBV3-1	CASSQESRAGVQPQHF	TGTGCCAGCAGCCAAGAATCGCGGGCAGGGGTTCAGCCCCAGCATTTT
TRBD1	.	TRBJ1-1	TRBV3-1	CASSSRDRGSAFF	TGTGCCAGCAGCTCCCGGGACAGGGGCTCGGCTTTCTTT
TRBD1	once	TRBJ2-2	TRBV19	CASSTTGAGELFF	TGTGCCAGTAGTACTACAGGGGCCGGGGAGCTGTTTTTT